The 20 T cell receptor beta chains in this list originate from one sample, sequenced in a study of blood T cell repertoires in COVID-19. TCRdb's table, derived via immunoSEQ multiplex PCR, lists solely in-frame clones and lacks some. The table includes some 100,000 clones, 89% detected once. The specimen was peripheral blood. These receptors were taken from a woman aged 70-85 years with acute or convalescent COVID-19.

The rearrangement links TRBV18 to TRBJ1-1; D unresolved. Per the germline V gene, CDR1 is KGHSH and CDR2 is LQKENI. The CDR3 totals 15 residues. Trimming took 6 bases from V and 4 from J, leaving 18 bases between them. CDR3 DNA sequence: TGTGCCAGCTCGCACACGGGGTCCGGGCCCACTGAAGCTTTCTTT. It yields the protein CASSHTGSGPTEAFF.

V is TRBV27 and J is TRBJ1-2; D is unresolved. CDR3 length equals 14 residues. V dropped 2 bases and J dropped 4 bases, with 11 bases sitting between them. In germline, CDR1 is MNHEY, CDR2 SMNVEV (reference sequence). CDR3 in amino acids: CASSLRGGTYGYTF. The CDR3 DNA sequence: TGTGCCAGCAGTTTACGCGGCGGTACCTATGGCTACACCTTC.

The rearrangement uses TRBV19 and TRBJ2-3, with D unclear. The CDR3 is made up of 14 amino acids. V was clipped by 6 bases and J by 4 bases, with 14 bases between them. CDR1 and CDR2 (germline): LNHDA, SQIVND (reference sequence). Written as DNA, the CDR3 is TGTGCCAGTAGACCGGTATCCCCCCCAGATACGCAGTATTTT. Its protein product is CASRPVSPPDTQYF.

This chain uses TRBV19 with TRBJ2-6; possible D gene TRBD1, 6 bases. Trimming removed 4 bases at V and 2 bases at J, with 15 bases between. Germline V gene sequence: CDR1 LNHDA, CDR2 SQIVND (reference sequence). This CDR3 contains 17 residues. The CDR3 DNA reads as TGTGCCAGTAGTAAAATCACAGGGACCCCTGGGGCCAACGTCCTGACTTTC. As protein: CASSKITGTPGANVLTF. Filled out from reference TRBV19 and TRBJ2-6, the complete variable domain reads DGGITQSPKYLFRKEGQNVTLSCEQNLNHDAMYWYRQDPGQGLRLIYYSQIVNDFQKGDIAEGYSVSREKKESFPLTVTSAQKNPTAFYLCASSKITGTPGANVLTFGAGSRLTVL.

The chain couples TRBV19 to TRBJ2-1; 8 positions match TRBD2. This CDR3 is built from 16 residues. Germline V gene data show CDR1 as LNHDA and CDR2 as SQIVND (reference sequence). V shed 3 bases and J 2 bases; nucleotides not matched to a gene: 6. The chain's CDR3 is CASSIPNGRAYNEQFF. In nucleotides, the CDR3 is TGTGCCAGTAGTATTCCCAACGGGAGGGCCTACAATGAGCAGTTCTTC.

This clone was observed a handful of times. V gene TRBV19 combines with J gene TRBJ1-1, with no clear D. Per germline, CDR1 LNHDA and CDR2 SQIVND (reference sequence). V was trimmed by 1 base and J by 5 bases, leaving 11 bases between them. This CDR3 has 14 amino acids. CDR3 region: CASSIGPGGTEAFF. DNA for the CDR3: TGTGCCAGTAGTATAGGTCCGGGCGGGACTGAAGCTTTCTTT.

Remarks on this clone: The junction departs from the called germline gene at one end, perhaps through a read error. The gene calls are TRBV20-1 and TRBJ1-2; D is ambiguous. The CDR3 extends over 11 amino acids. Germline V lookup: CDR1 DFQATT, CDR2 SNEGSKA (reference sequence). CDR3 nucleotides: TGCAGTGCCAGAGCAGTCTATGGCTACACCTTC. It encodes CSARAVYGYTF.

V usage is TRBV27 and J usage is TRBJ1-2, with D tentatively TRBD1 (6 bases). Trimming stripped 5 bases from V and 8 bases from J, with 18 bases between. The germline CDR1 and CDR2 sequences are MNHEY and SMNVEV (reference sequence). There are 14 residues in the CDR3. CDR3: CASSITRGSWGYTF. The DNA for the CDR3 is TGTGCCAGCAGTATCACCAGGGGTTCTTGGGGCTACACCTTC.

The rearrangement joins TRBV6-5 to TRBJ2-7, with a tentative D call TRBD2 (5 bases). The CDR3 length is 15 residues. Trimming removed 7 bases from V and 0 bases from J, with 16 bases in between. The germline V gene has CDR1 MNHEY and CDR2 SVGAGI. CDR3 loop: CASKLTDLSSYEQYV. The CDR3 coding sequence is TGTGCCAGCAAATTGACGGACTTGAGCTCCTACGAGCAGTACGTC.

CDR3 sequence: CASSLLRGGEQFF. CDR3 DNA: TGCGCCAGCAGCTTGCTCCGGGGGGGTGAGCAGTTCTTC. The J gene is TRBJ2-1, the V gene TRBV5-1; 8 bases line up with TRBD2. V was clipped by 1 base and J by 9 bases; unmatched bases: 3. This CDR3 is built from 13 residues. Germline-derived CDR1 and CDR2 are SGHRS and YFSETQ.

The chain links TRBV19 to TRBJ1-1; tentative D call: TRBD1 (6 bases). The germline gives CDR1 LNHDA, CDR2 SQIVND (reference sequence). The V end was cut by 7 bases, the J end by 0 bases, with 24 bases between. The CDR3 loop spans 18 amino acids. In nucleotides, the CDR3 is TGTGCCAGTACATACCGAGGGGGTCAGGGATTGATGAACACTGAAGCTTTCTTT. Translated: CASTYRGGQGLMNTEAFF.

The genes are TRBV28 and TRBJ1-3; no definite D call. CDR1 is MDHEN, CDR2 SYDVKM, per germline. Trimming stripped 2 bases from V and 1 base from J, with 9 bases between. The CDR3 contains 15 residues. CDR3 amino acids: CASSLGFGSGNTIYF. The CDR3 nucleotides are TGTGCCAGCAGTTTAGGGTTCGGGTCTGGAAACACCATATATTTT.

In its sample, this clone was seen once. The V and J genes are TRBV19 and TRBJ1-2; 7 nucleotides align to TRBD1. V dropped 5 bases and J dropped 6; count of bases not matched to a gene: 3. The length of the CDR3 is 12 residues. The germline gives CDR1 LNHDA, CDR2 SQIVND (reference sequence). The CDR3 bases are TGTGCCAGTAGTCCACAGGGGAATGGCTACACCTTC. Its protein product is CASSPQGNGYTF.

The rearrangement uses TRBV6-2 or TRBV6-3 and TRBJ1-1, with D possibly matching TRBD1 (5 bases). Trimming took 2 bases from V and 5 from J, leaving 15 bases between them. The CDR3 extends over 15 amino acids. The germline V gene encodes CDR1 MNHEY and CDR2 SVGEGT. CDR3 loop: CASSYPGGRITEAFF. CDR3 coding DNA: TGTGCCAGCAGTTACCCGGGGGGGAGAATTACTGAAGCTTTCTTT.

On this clone: A junction end diverges from the germline sequence, so it may reflect a read error. V is TRBV7-7 and J is TRBJ2-2; 8 nucleotides line up with TRBD1. CDR1 is SSHAT, CDR2 FNYEAQ, per germline (reference sequence). This CDR3 has 16 amino acids. CDR3 nucleotides: TGTGCTAGCAGTCCCTCCGACAGGGGATTCGCCGGGGAGCTGTTTTTT. Encoded protein: CASSPSDRGFAGELFF.

V and J are TRBV5-6 and TRBJ1-1, with a weak D call TRBD1 (5 bases). V was clipped by 4 bases and J by 0 bases, with 25 bases between them. In germline, CDR1 is SGHDT, CDR2 YYEEEE. The CDR3 consists of 19 residues. CDR3 nucleotide sequence: TGTGCCAGCAGCAATGGCCCGTCCTCTGCGGGGGGGGTGAACACTGAAGCTTTCTTT. This sequence encodes CASSNGPSSAGGVNTEAFF.

With respect to this clone: One end of the junction fails to match germline, which may point to a read error. J is TRBJ2-5 and V is TRBV9; D call uncertain. CDR3 length equals 13 residues. Germline assignment: CDR1 SGDLS and CDR2 YYNGEE. Here the CDR3 DNA reads TGTGCCAGCAGCGTAGTGGGCCCTGAGAGCCAGTACTTC. Amino acids: CASSVVGPESQYF.

The CDR3 protein is CASSPEIAGVYNEQFF. CDR3 in DNA: TGCGCCAGCAGCCCCGAAATAGCGGGAGTCTACAATGAGCAGTTCTTC. The rearrangement links TRBV5-1 to TRBJ2-1; TRBD2 agrees at 9 bases. With V trimmed by 4 bases and J by 3 bases, 8 bases remained unmatched. This CDR3 comprises 16 residues. Per germline, CDR1 SGHRS and CDR2 YFSETQ.

The rearrangement links TRBV6-5 to TRBJ2-3, with a weak D call TRBD2 (6 bases). This CDR3 region has 15 residues. Trimming took off 4 bases at V and 0 bases at J, with 11 bases between the two ends. CDR1 and CDR2 (germline): MNHEY, SVGAGI. The CDR3 spells CASSSDLASTDTQYF. The CDR3 DNA reads TGTGCCAGCAGTTCGGACCTAGCGAGCACAGATACGCAGTATTTT.

V usage is TRBV7-2 and J usage is TRBJ2-1; 9 bases are shared with TRBD1. CDR1 and CDR2 (germline): SGHTA, FQGNSA. There are 14 residues in the CDR3. V dropped 4 bases and J dropped 9; count of bases not matched to a gene: 7. DNA for the CDR3: TGTGCCAGCAGCTCCTACGGGACAGGGAGTGAGCAGTTCTTC. Its protein is CASSSYGTGSEQFF.